The present entry profiles one T cell receptor (beta chain) with its context. Its antigen is unknown. The study sampled nominally healthy donors, though unrecorded immune exposures were likely. The study ran its PCR with 60 Vbeta and 13 Jbeta primers. Sequenced by immunoSEQ multiplex PCR; TCRdb stores in-frame clones only, minus some. The sample lists around 99,000 clones; around 74% were seen once. Trimming took 5 bases from V and 5 from J; bases not matched to a gene: 4. Per the germline V gene, CDR1 is LNHDA and CDR2 is SQIVND (reference sequence). The CDR3 runs to 15 residues. The entry originates in a study of cytomegalovirus exposure and HLA in healthy donors. Regarding the study as a whole: In a later analysis, common viral pathogens appeared linked to several of the most significant clusters.

Material for sequencing was PBMCs. This chain uses TRBV19 with TRBJ2-1, with TRBD2 matching over 12 bases. The TCR originated in a woman aged 40 to 49 in good health and CMV-seropositive. In DNA, the CDR3 is TGTGCCAGTAGTCCTCTAGCGGGGGGGCACAATGAGCAGTTCTTC. Translation: CASSPLAGGHNEQFF.